This T cell receptor beta chain was captured by sequencing in a study of cytomegalovirus exposure and HLA in healthy donors (dated by TCRdb to 2016 to 2017). About the investigation overall: According to an earlier analysis of 587 of the donors, about 179 million T cells yielded over 90 million unique TCR beta sequences and 276 Gb of sequence data. An early release covering roughly 640 HLA-typed donors comprised around 300 gigabases of sequencing data and tens of millions of unique TCR sequences. Of the roughly 420 genotyped donors, 75% to 85% were placed in the genetic ancestry cluster associated with self-reported Caucasian donors. The study aimed to test whether cataloging public T cell receptors could reveal signatures of past pathogen exposure. The T cell repertoires of some 670 subjects were profiled by immunosequencing and related to cytomegalovirus serostatus. In addition to the first cohort of 500 to 850 subjects, a separate validation cohort of 120 different subjects was used. To predict cytomegalovirus infection status, the study brought together high-throughput TCR immunosequencing, statistical association of individual TCRs with disease status, and machine learning. In a later analysis, previously published TCR beta repertoires from 500 to 750 donors were re-analyzed and high-resolution HLA genotyping was added so that TCR occurrence patterns could be studied. In the later analysis, no new phenotypic data were used to find candidate immune exposures; instead, reliance was placed on TCR beta sequences and their occurrence across donors. An earlier analysis of more than 450 of the donors used high-throughput TCR beta sequencing to judge whether each TCR beta V gene segment behaved as functional or pseudogenic. Alongside the repertoire data, information on donor age, sex, ethnicity and CMV serostatus was compiled. A later genetic analysis took genome-wide SNP genotypes for about 65% of the 666 donors and used that subset as a discovery cohort. All discovery cohort repertoires had been generated on a single sequencing platform. HLA typing included class I and class II loci at four-digit resolution. The number of donors typed differed by locus, with 629-630 for A, B, C, DRB1 and DQB1, 522 for DQA1, about 610 for DPA1, and some 450 for DPB1. Roughly five DR-DQ haplotypes were treated as single units for association and clustering because of strong linkage in the cohort. Among some 410 genotyped donors of the cohort, an average of approximately 240,000 unique TCR beta nucleotide sequences was sequenced per donor, of which about 20% were non-productive. Overall study outcomes, separate from this receptor: In vitro tests confirmed that a few of the cytomegalovirus-associated TCR beta chains recognize cytomegalovirus antigens. Most TCR sequences were observed very rarely across donors, whereas some public TCRs were present in many individuals. In a later analysis, some 17,000 TCR beta sequences were associated with specific HLA alleles at a false discovery rate of 0.05. In an earlier analysis of some 500 of the donors, most TCR beta V segments were observed in productive rearrangements about 87% or about 30% of the time, broadly matching IMGT annotations. The study gave a list of 150 to 200 TCR beta chains associated with cytomegalovirus. A further reported finding was that TCR beta sequences accurately predicted the HLA-A and HLA-B alleles for most subjects in the first cohort. According to a later analysis, parvovirus B19, influenza, CMV and Epstein-Barr virus appeared linked to several top co-occurrence clusters. According to a later analysis, TCR association rates differed among HLA loci, with DRB1 alleles showing the most associated TCRs and HLA-C alleles showing the fewest. In this cohort, only TCR beta chains were sequenced, and detectable features were limited by the absence of alpha or paired-chain data. Immune exposure information for the cohort was limited to CMV serostatus. Correlated functional status among segregating V segments might reflect linkage disequilibrium, but an unknown experimental factor could not be ruled out. The presence/absence analyses assumed that sequencing depth was roughly uniform across donors, and that assumption may not be true. HLA typing was unavailable for some donors at each locus, so association tests used only the typed subset. A later analysis found that HLA-associated TCR beta chains were more clonally expanded and had lower generation probabilities than equally common non-associated chains. A cluster of highly shared sequence variants was judged likely to be a technical artifact of the sequencing pipeline. Because the 87-base-pair reads could not distinguish some IMGT-functional V segments, including TRBV6-2 and TRBV6-3, those segments were excluded. In a later genetic analysis, a missense DCLRE1C variant was associated with V-gene and J-gene trimming of TCR beta chains, and the association was replicated in an independent cohort. About 17 rarely observed V segments, including chromosome 9 orphons, were excluded from the earlier analysis of several hundred of the donors because counts were too low. According to a later genetic analysis, donors in an Asian-associated ancestry cluster had fewer N-insertions in productive TCRs than the roughly 700-donor mean. According to a later analysis, most CMV-associated TCR beta chains appeared to be HLA-restricted, and the HLA associations seemed to be driven largely by CMV exposure. In both the original and validation cohorts, the classifier was reported to diagnose cytomegalovirus status with high specificity and sensitivity. When HLA alleles, especially DR and DQ, strongly co-occurred, attributing TCR associations to individual alleles was difficult. The authors suggested that the approach could potentially be extended to other disease states and immunological phenotypes.

In the case of this clone: Its antigen remains unidentified. The record has no base qualities; no much larger clone is one base away.

Library preparation used the immunoSEQ multiplex PCR assay. A mixture of 60 forward primers for TCR Vbeta segments and 13 reverse primers for TCR Jbeta segments was used in the multiplex PCR. A multiplex PCR assay on genomic DNA amplified the CDR3 region of rearranged TCR beta genes. On the Illumina HiSeq System, the amplified TCR beta libraries were sequenced as 87-base-pair reads. Concerning the study's data processing: Across the roughly 640 repertoires, a later analysis counted some 81 million unique TCR beta chains, some 11 million of which were shared by at least two donors. Raw reads were error-corrected and collapsed into unique sequences by a nearest-neighbor algorithm in which closely related sequences were merged to remove PCR and sequencing errors. To assign V, D and J gene segments, CDR3 sequences were aligned to IMGT reference sequences. For a sequence to be retained, at least a six-nucleotide match to both a V gene segment and a J gene segment was required. A rearrangement counted as productive if the CDR3 had no stop codons and remained in frame with V and J, and every other rearrangement counted as non-productive. CDR3 was defined according to IMGT convention as the region running from the second conserved V-encoded cysteine to the conserved J-encoded phenylalanine. In an earlier analysis of approximately 500 of the donors, sequences lacking an unambiguous match to a single V gene segment were excluded. An earlier analysis of over 450 of the donors classified V segments as functional when productive rearrangements were above 56.7% and as segregating when the standard deviation between donors was above 5%. A statistical classification framework was built for diagnosing cytomegalovirus status from the catalog of TCR beta chain sequences. In a later analysis, TCR nucleotide sequences were compared against IMGT/GENE-DB human TR gene sequences so that V and J genes could be assigned. In a later analysis, CDR3 sequences and most-parsimonious VDJ recombination scenarios were assigned using the TCRdist pipeline. A later analysis defined each TCR beta chain by its CDR3 amino acid sequence plus V-gene family, and excluded reads lacking a unique V-gene family. To address suspected cross-contamination and a sequencing artifact, a later analysis removed a few hundred highly shared, low-generation-probability nucleotide sequences. In a later analysis, a clonal expansion index was calculated for each public chain from normalized within-repertoire ranks of inferred template counts. In a later analysis, generation probabilities were computed using a VDJ recombination model fitted to out-of-frame rearrangements, and the results were checked against IGoR. A later analysis scored TCR-TCR, TCR-HLA and TCR-CMV co-occurrence with hypergeometric tests, applying a repertoire-size bias correction to TCR pairs. To estimate false discovery rates, a later analysis permuted the HLA or CMV assignments 20 times. In a later analysis, co-occurring TCRs were grouped using DBSCAN, with TCRdist sequence similarity added in when clustering inside HLA-allele-positive subsets. Repertoires with fewer than 30,000 or more than 120,000 public chains, plus five repertoires with anomalous nucleotide sharing, were excluded from co-occurrence clustering. Drawn from immuneACCESS, this table holds only the in-frame rearrangements with V and J called that TCRdb kept. Clones are partly lost; checked studies trace under half to an unresolved V gene and leave the rest unexplained. V, J and clone size are taken as reported in that table, and D and trimming were inferred from the DNA itself. This sample is represented by tens of thousands of clones; 70% to 90% of them were singletons. The top ten clonotypes cover over 2.5% of the sample.

The cohort comprised 666 healthy bone marrow donors. All cohort members were sampled while nominally healthy, although unrecorded immune exposures were likely present. The donor was CMV seronegative and belonged to the group of 352 seronegative cohort members. Every donor gave a peripheral blood sample, and the peripheral blood mononuclear cells from that sample were used for TCR beta sequencing. Genomic DNA was extracted from the blood cell samples with the Qiagen DNeasy Blood Extraction Kit. From the germline V gene, CDR1 is LGHNA and CDR2 is YSLEER. The junction carries 9 bases between V and J, which are trimmed by 0 bases and 0 bases respectively. The CDR3 runs 16 amino acids, cysteine and phenylalanine included. Only the CDR3 portion is preserved as DNA: 48 bases, with reading frame beginning at the first base.

The V gene is TRBV4-3 and the J gene is TRBJ1-3, with no reliable assignment of the D segment. Source material: PBMCs. The TCR originated in a woman between 25 and 40 years old in good health and CMV-seronegative. The CDR3 amino acid sequence is: CASSQDPKNSGNTIYF. The DNA sequence is TGCGCCAGCAGCCAAGATCCAAAAAACTCTGGAAACACCATATATTTT.